This T cell receptor beta chain was obtained from a study of T cells in Graves' hyperthyroidism and ophthalmopathy. Notes on the study in general: Ophthalmopathy was distinguished from stable hyperthyroidism by 13 V-J signatures.

Germline V lookup: CDR1 SGHTA, CDR2 FQGNSA. The V segment lost 5 bases and the J segment 9 bases; nucleotides outside the gene matches: 13. This CDR3 region has 14 residues. Amplification of TCR beta CDR3 regions used RNA as the template. First-round RT-PCR of the TCR CDR3 relied on the HTBI primer set. TCRdb passed the multiplex PCR reads through MiXCR, listing each CDR3 protein once. The repertoire consists of approximately 640,000 distinct CDR3 sequences, with roughly 17% occurring once and the leading ten covering about 3.8%. Absence of ophthalmopathy progression within 18 months defined stable Graves' hyperthyroidism. Any patient presenting with uncontrolled infection, other autoimmune disease, pregnancy or lactation was left out. This clonotype was detected many times. What it binds is not known.

The chain employs TRBV7-2 and TRBJ2-7, with TRBD1 matching 7 bases. Sequencing was carried out using blood. This TCR derives from a woman aged 25 to 39 with Graves' hyperthyroidism. CDR3 protein: CASSTRRQGEGQYF. Here the CDR3 DNA reads TGTGCCAGCAGCACGAGGAGACAGGGTGAGGGGCAGTACTTC.